This T cell receptor (beta chain) was captured by sequencing in a study of blood T cell repertoires in COVID-19 (dated by TCRdb to the early 2020s). General notes on the study: Samples covering the acute and convalescent phases of COVID-19 were provided by collaborators in the United States, Italy and Spain. The material from the prospective study consisted of cDNA or gDNA derived from T cells, B-cell-depleted T cells, or PBMCs. The dataset comprised deeply sampled blood TCRbeta repertoires from subjects exposed to, actively infected with, or recovered from COVID-19. The repertoires were made available in a free public database intended to serve as a resource for research on the immune response to SARS-CoV-2. Samples came from the ongoing ImmuneRACE study (first 160 participants) plus 1,254 subjects from 6 global collaborators. Sample metadata almost always included a de-identified subject ID, COVID-19 status, age in years and sex. Where available, HLA class I and class II types were taken from metadata supplied by the sample provider and were not determined by assay-based typing. On the study overall, not on this receptor specifically: Clinical and demographic metadata were provided uncurated, with the amount varying by source and participant.

The immunoSEQ Assay, a bias-controlled multiplex PCR, was used to amplify TCRbeta CDR3 regions from genomic DNA. The study's own analysis went as follows. Within the assay, amplification of reference gene primers was used to estimate how many nucleated cells each sample contained. To quantify the absolute abundance of each unique TCRbeta CDR3 rearrangement, sequence reads were collapsed and filtered. For each sample, productive Simpson clonality was calculated as the square root of Simpson's diversity index over productive rearrangements. What TCRdb holds here is the immuneACCESS table cut down to in-frame rearrangements. Part of the clones is not present; checked against another copy, under half of the missing clones reflect an unresolved V gene, and the others are unexplained. V and J calls and clone size are those listed in that table; D and trimming were worked out from the DNA. This sample holds 200,000 to 250,000 clones; 87% were observed only once. The ten biggest clones cover 10% to 12% of the sample.

For CDR1 and CDR2, the germline V gene lists MNHEY and SVGAGI. V is reduced by 9 bases and J by 2 bases, leaving a spacing of 14 bases between them. From its cysteine to its phenylalanine, the CDR3 spans 15 amino acids. This entry keeps only the CDR3 DNA: 45 bases, framed from base 1. This clone appeared a single time. Its recognized antigen is unknown. Per-nucleotide qualities are absent, and no much larger clonotype sits a single base away. Enrolling through a virtual design, the prospective study's participants ranged in age from roughly 18 to 90 years and lived across 20 to 25 United States geographic areas. In the prospective study, cohorts were assigned on the basis of participant-reported clinical history obtained from a screening survey and a study questionnaire. Recovered participants in ImmuneRACE Cohort 3 were defined as having two consecutive negative NP/OP PCR tests, clearance from a healthcare professional, or resolution of symptoms. Mobile phlebotomists in the prospective study collected whole blood, serum and a nasopharyngeal or oropharyngeal swab from every participant. Participants in the prospective study had the option to provide additional blood draws and questionnaires over an approximately 2-month period. Before DNA extraction, blood samples from the prospective study were shipped at room temperature or frozen.

The sample comprised PBMCs or T cells enriched from blood (not recorded which). This receptor chain uses TRBV6-5 and TRBJ1-6; TRBD1 is perhaps the D gene, given 5 matching bases. This clonotype was obtained from a man aged 25-45 years who had recovered from COVID-19. The DNA reads TGTGCCAGTTCCCCCGAAGGGGCCTATAATTCACCCCTCCACTTT. The translation is CASSPEGAYNSPLHF.